The source of this T cell receptor (beta chain) is a study of metastatic and nonmetastatic thyroid tumors. Study background: Thyroid patients, malignant and benign, had repertoires compared across blood and tumor or nodule tissue. Study-wide results and caveats: It was reported that TCR beta diversity was significantly higher in malignant thyroid tumors than benign nodules, in blood and tumor.

Looked up from germline, CDR1 is SGHTA and CDR2 is FQGNSA. There are 12 residues in the CDR3. Trimming stripped 3 bases from V and 8 bases from J, with 9 bases between. No treatment had been given to any patient before thyroid surgery. This clone was observed at least ten times. Its cognate antigen is unknown. The authors' processing: Clinicopathological groups of papillary thyroid cancer showed CDR3 differences that were used to build a distant-metastasis classifier. MiXCR was used by TCRdb to re-call the PCR reads. In this record, the V and J calls reflect TCRdb's handling and not the investigators' own analysis. The sample carries over 15,000 clones, about a fifth recorded once.

The sequenced sample consisted of tumor tissue. The gene calls are TRBV7-2 and TRBJ2-3; D uncertain. The source of this sequence is a female donor with papillary thyroid cancer or a benign thyroid nodule (not recorded which). Some clones in this sample may be carry-over from other donors' samples. CDR3 residues: CASSLDLGTQYF. In DNA, the CDR3 is TGTGCCAGCAGCTTGGATCTGGGTACGCAGTATTTT.